This TCR beta chain comes out of a study of cytomegalovirus exposure and HLA in healthy donors listed by TCRdb under 2017. Regarding the study in general: According to an earlier analysis of 550 to 750 of the donors, roughly 180 million T cells yielded 90 million to 140 million unique TCR beta sequences and approximately 300 Gb of sequence data. An early release that covered fewer than 750 HLA-typed donors contained about 300 gigabases of sequencing data and 85 million to 100 million unique TCR sequences. The genetic ancestry cluster associated with self-reported Caucasian donors included about 81% of the roughly 400 genotyped donors. The study aimed to test whether signatures of past pathogen exposure could be identified by cataloging public T cell receptors. Using immunosequencing, the study profiled T cell repertoires from fewer than 700 subjects and related those repertoires to cytomegalovirus serostatus. In addition to the first cohort of 666 subjects, a separate validation cohort of some 120 different subjects was used. High-throughput TCR immunosequencing, statistical association of individual TCRs with disease status, and machine learning were combined to predict cytomegalovirus infection status. A later analysis re-analyzed previously published TCR beta repertoires from hundreds of donors and added high-resolution HLA genotyping to study TCR occurrence patterns. In the later analysis, no new phenotypic data were used to find candidate immune exposures; instead, reliance was placed on TCR beta sequences and their occurrence across donors. To decide whether each TCR beta V gene segment behaved as functional or pseudogenic, an earlier analysis of several hundred of the donors relied on high-throughput TCR beta sequencing. Alongside the repertoire data, information on donor age, sex, ethnicity and CMV serostatus was compiled. In a later genetic analysis, genome-wide SNP genotypes for about 60% of the 666 donors were used, and that subset was treated as a discovery cohort. All discovery cohort repertoires had been generated using a single sequencing platform. Class I and class II HLA loci were covered by the typing at four-digit resolution. Typing coverage differed by locus: A, B, C, DRB1 and DQB1 were typed in roughly 620-630 donors, DQA1 in 522, DPA1 in 600 to 610, and DPB1 in 400 to 490. Four or five DR-DQ haplotypes were handled as single units for association and clustering because linkage in the cohort was strong. Among 398 genotyped donors of the cohort, an average of about 240,000 unique TCR beta nucleotide sequences were sequenced per donor, roughly 18% of them non-productive. The full study reports these points: An association between a missense DCLRE1C variant and V-gene and J-gene trimming of TCR beta chains was found in a later genetic analysis and replicated in an independent cohort. Compared with equally common non-associated chains, HLA-associated TCR beta chains in a later analysis were more clonally expanded and had lower generation probabilities. In vitro tests confirmed that a few of the cytomegalovirus-associated TCR beta chains recognize cytomegalovirus antigens. A total of 150 or so TCR beta chains were listed by the study as associated with cytomegalovirus. In a later analysis, some 17,000 TCR beta sequences were associated with specific HLA alleles at a false discovery rate of 0.05. This cohort had only TCR beta chains sequenced, and the lack of alpha or paired-chain data limited which features could be detected. Because HLA typing was missing for some donors at each locus, association tests included only the typed subset. A later genetic analysis reported fewer N-insertions in productive TCRs among donors in an Asian-associated ancestry cluster than the roughly 640-donor mean. Linkage disequilibrium might explain the correlated functional status among segregating V segments, but an unknown experimental factor could not be excluded. The authors suggested that the approach could potentially be generalized to other disease states and immunological phenotypes. Because the 87-base-pair reads could not distinguish some IMGT-functional V segments, including TRBV6-2 and TRBV6-3, those segments were excluded. According to a later analysis, TCR association rates differed among HLA loci, with DRB1 alleles showing the most associated TCRs and HLA-C alleles showing the fewest. According to a later analysis, parvovirus B19, influenza, CMV and Epstein-Barr virus appeared linked to several top co-occurrence clusters. The classifier was reported to diagnose cytomegalovirus status with high specificity and sensitivity in both the original cohort and the validation cohort. Because counts were too low, roughly 17 rarely observed V segments, including chromosome 9 orphons, were left out of the earlier analysis of 587 of the donors. Broadly in line with IMGT annotations, most TCR beta V segments showed up in productive rearrangements about 87% or about 30% of the time in an earlier analysis of 587 of the donors. A further reported finding was that TCR beta sequences accurately predicted the HLA-A and HLA-B alleles for most subjects in the first cohort. The sequencing pipeline was judged likely to have produced a cluster of highly shared sequence variants as a technical artifact. In a later analysis, most CMV-associated TCR beta chains were found to appear HLA-restricted, with HLA associations seemingly driven largely by CMV exposure. When HLA alleles, especially DR and DQ, strongly co-occurred, TCR associations were difficult to assign to individual alleles. Roughly uniform sequencing depth across donors was assumed in presence/absence analyses, although this assumption may not hold. Across donors, most TCR sequences were observed very rarely, whereas some public TCRs were present in many individuals. For the cohort, immune exposure information was limited to CMV serostatus.

The cohort comprised some 680 healthy bone marrow donors. At the time of sampling, every cohort member was nominally healthy, though immune exposures that went unrecorded were likely present. The donor was CMV seronegative and was included in the group of hundreds of seronegative cohort members. A peripheral blood sample was collected from each donor, and TCR beta sequencing was performed on peripheral blood mononuclear cells. The Qiagen DNeasy Blood Extraction Kit was used to extract genomic DNA from the blood cell samples. Trimming takes 3 bases from V and 0 bases from J, and the germline ends sit 6 bases apart. The CDR3 covers 14 residues, taking in both the cysteine and the phenylalanine. Only the CDR3 region is kept as DNA, spanning 42 bases read in frame from base 1. From a lookup of the germline V gene, CDR1 and CDR2 are SNHLY and FYNNEI. The library was built by means of the immunoSEQ multiplex PCR assay. The multiplex PCR relied on a mix of 60 forward primers for TCR Vbeta segments and 13 reverse primers for TCR Jbeta segments. The CDR3 region of rearranged TCR beta genes was amplified from genomic DNA with a multiplex PCR assay. The amplified TCR beta libraries were sequenced on the Illumina HiSeq System as 87-base-pair reads. The authors processed their data as follows. Across the 700 or so repertoires, a later analysis counted approximately 83 million unique TCR beta chains, roughly 11 million of which were shared by at least two donors. Raw reads were error-corrected and collapsed into unique sequences with a nearest-neighbor algorithm that merged closely related sequences to remove PCR and sequencing errors. Alignment of CDR3 sequences to IMGT reference sequences was used to assign V, D and J gene segments. For a sequence to be retained, at least a six-nucleotide match to both a V gene segment and a J gene segment was required. Rearrangements were called productive when the CDR3 lacked stop codons and stayed in frame with V and J; all others were non-productive. CDR3 was defined by IMGT convention, running from the second conserved V-encoded cysteine to the conserved J-encoded phenylalanine. The earlier analysis of 450 to 750 of the donors excluded any sequence lacking an unambiguous match to a single V gene segment. An earlier analysis of a few hundred of the donors classified V segments as functional when productive rearrangements were above 56.7% and as segregating when the standard deviation between donors was above 5%. To diagnose cytomegalovirus status from the catalog of TCR beta chain sequences, a statistical classification framework was built. V and J gene assignment, in a later analysis, came from comparing TCR nucleotide sequences with IMGT/GENE-DB human TR gene sequences. In a later analysis, CDR3 sequences and most-parsimonious VDJ recombination scenarios were assigned using the TCRdist pipeline. In a later analysis, every TCR beta chain was defined by the combination of its CDR3 amino acid sequence and its V-gene family, and reads without a unique V-gene family were dropped. In a later analysis, some 600 highly shared, low-generation-probability nucleotide sequences were removed to address suspected cross-contamination and a sequencing artifact. For each public chain, a later analysis derived a clonal expansion index from normalized ranks of inferred template counts within each repertoire. In a later analysis, generation probabilities were computed with a VDJ recombination model fitted to out-of-frame rearrangements, and the resulting probabilities were checked against IGoR. Hypergeometric tests were used in a later analysis to score TCR-TCR, TCR-HLA and TCR-CMV co-occurrence, with a repertoire-size bias correction applied to the TCR pairs. To estimate false discovery rates, a later analysis permuted the HLA or CMV assignments 20 times. In a later analysis, co-occurring TCRs were grouped using DBSCAN, with TCRdist sequence similarity added in when clustering inside HLA-allele-positive subsets. Repertoires with fewer than 30,000 or more than 120,000 public chains were left out of co-occurrence clustering, as were about 5 repertoires with anomalous nucleotide sharing. The table comes from immuneACCESS by way of TCRdb, which keeps in-frame sequences with V and J called. Part of the clones is missing from these tables; in studies checked, under half for an unresolved V gene and the rest for unknown reasons. The V and J calls and clone size were taken over from that table, and D and trimming were inferred from the DNA. This sample gives 140,000 to 150,000 clones in total; roughly two thirds of them show up just once. The ten biggest clones cover approximately 1.7% of the sample.

Worth noting for this clone: Its binding antigen is unknown. Base quality data are lacking; no much larger clone is found one base away.

Sequencing used PBMCs. The rearranged segments are TRBV2 and TRBJ1-5; no D segment can be confidently identified. The receptor was derived from a male donor in good health and CMV-seronegative. In nucleotides, the sequence is TGTGCCAGCAGTGATCGGGTTAGCAATCAGCCCCAGCATTTT. Its translation is CASSDRVSNQPQHF. The CDR3, completed at both ends by the reference TRBV2 and TRBJ1-5 genes, gives the full variable domain EPEVTQTPSHQVTQMGQEVILRCVPISNHLYFYWYRQILGQKVEFLVSFYNNEISEKSEIFDDQFSVERPDGSNFTLKIRSTKLEDSAMYFCASSDRVSNQPQHFGDGTRLSIL.